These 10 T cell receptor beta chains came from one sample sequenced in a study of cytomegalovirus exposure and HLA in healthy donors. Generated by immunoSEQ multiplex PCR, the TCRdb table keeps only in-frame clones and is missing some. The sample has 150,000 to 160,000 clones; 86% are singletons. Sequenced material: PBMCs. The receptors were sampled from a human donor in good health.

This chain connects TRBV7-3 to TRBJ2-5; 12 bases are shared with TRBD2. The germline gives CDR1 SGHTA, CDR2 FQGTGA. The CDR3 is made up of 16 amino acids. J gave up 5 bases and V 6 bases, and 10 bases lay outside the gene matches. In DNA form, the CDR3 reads TGTGCCAGCAGTTTGGCTAGCGGGGGGGGTACGGAGACCCAGTACTTC. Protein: CASSLASGGGTETQYF.

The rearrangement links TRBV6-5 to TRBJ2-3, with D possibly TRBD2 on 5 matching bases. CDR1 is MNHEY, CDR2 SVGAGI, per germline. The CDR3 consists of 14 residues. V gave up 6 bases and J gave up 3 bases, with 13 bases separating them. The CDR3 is CASRRERATDTQYF. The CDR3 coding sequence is TGTGCCAGCAGGCGCGAGAGGGCAACAGATACGCAGTATTTT.

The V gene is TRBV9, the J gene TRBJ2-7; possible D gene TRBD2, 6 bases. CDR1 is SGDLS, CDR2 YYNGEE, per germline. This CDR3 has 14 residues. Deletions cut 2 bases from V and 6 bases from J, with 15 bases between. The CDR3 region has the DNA TGTGCCAGCAGCGTTACGGGGGAGTTGGGCGAGCAGTACTTC. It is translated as CASSVTGELGEQYF.

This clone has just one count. The DNA of the CDR3 is TGTGCCAGCAGCCAACATGAGGCGGCGGGTCAAGAGACCCAGTACTTC. Protein sequence: CASSQHEAAGQETQYF. The J gene is TRBJ2-5, the V gene TRBV4-2, with a tentative D call TRBD2 (5 bases). The CDR3 runs to 16 residues. Germline V gene sequence: CDR1 LGHNA, CDR2 YNFKEQ. The V and J ends lost 2 bases and 2 bases respectively, with 15 bases between them.

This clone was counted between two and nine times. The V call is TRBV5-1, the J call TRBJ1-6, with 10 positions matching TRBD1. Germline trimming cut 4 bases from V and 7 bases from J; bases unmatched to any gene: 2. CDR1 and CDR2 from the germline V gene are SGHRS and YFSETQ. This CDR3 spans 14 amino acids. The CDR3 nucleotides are TGCGCCAGCAGCATGGGACAGGGGAATTCACCCCTCCACTTT. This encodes CASSMGQGNSPLHF.

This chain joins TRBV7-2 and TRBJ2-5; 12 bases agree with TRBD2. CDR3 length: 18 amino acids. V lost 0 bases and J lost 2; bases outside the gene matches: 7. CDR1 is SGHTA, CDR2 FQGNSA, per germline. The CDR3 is CASSLAPSGGAGQETQYF. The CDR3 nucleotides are TGTGCCAGCAGCTTAGCGCCTAGCGGGGGGGCCGGGCAAGAGACCCAGTACTTC.

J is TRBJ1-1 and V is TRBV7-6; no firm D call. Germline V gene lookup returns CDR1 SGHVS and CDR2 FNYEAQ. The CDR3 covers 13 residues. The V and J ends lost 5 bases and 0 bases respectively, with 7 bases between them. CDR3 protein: CASSAAMNTEAFF. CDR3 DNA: TGTGCCAGCAGCGCCGCTATGAACACTGAAGCTTTCTTT.

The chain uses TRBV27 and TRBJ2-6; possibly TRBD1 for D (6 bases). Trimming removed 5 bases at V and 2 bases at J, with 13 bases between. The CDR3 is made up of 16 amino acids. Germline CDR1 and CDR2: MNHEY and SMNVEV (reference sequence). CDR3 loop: CASSRIDRTGANVLTF. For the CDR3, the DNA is TGTGCCAGCAGTCGTATCGACAGGACTGGGGCCAACGTCCTGACTTTC.

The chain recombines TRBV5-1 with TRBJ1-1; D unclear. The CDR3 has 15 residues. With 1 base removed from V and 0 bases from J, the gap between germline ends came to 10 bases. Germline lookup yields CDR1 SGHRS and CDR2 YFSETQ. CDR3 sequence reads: CASSLSTAMNTEAFF. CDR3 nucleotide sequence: TGCGCCAGCAGCTTGAGTACAGCTATGAACACTGAAGCTTTCTTT.

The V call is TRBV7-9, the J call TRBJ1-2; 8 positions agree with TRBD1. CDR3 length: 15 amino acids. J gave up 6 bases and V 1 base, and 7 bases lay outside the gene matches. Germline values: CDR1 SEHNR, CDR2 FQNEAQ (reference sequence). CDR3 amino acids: CASSLVNDRGHGYTF. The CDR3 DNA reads TGTGCCAGCAGCTTAGTAAATGACAGGGGACATGGCTACACCTTC.